The 27 T cell receptor beta chains below come from one sample, sequenced in a study of OX40 agonist ivuxolimab in advanced cancers. The method was the immunoSEQ multiplex PCR assay. This is the immuneACCESS table as TCRdb keeps it, with only in-frame sequences that have V and J called. A part of the clones is gone; compared with another copy, unresolved V genes explain less than half, and the rest is unexplained. The sample table contains about 80,000 clones; only one count was recorded for 85% to 95% of them. The ten largest clonotypes hold 0.55% to 0.7% of the sample. The sample consisted of CD4+ or CD8+ T cells sorted from blood, taken in a trial of the OX40 agonist ivuxolimab. The receptor source for this set is an adult with an advanced solid tumor such as melanoma, head and neck, liver or kidney cancer.

This clone was recorded a few times. The chain is built from TRBV19 and TRBJ1-5; D remains ambiguous. The length of the CDR3 is 12 residues. The V end was cut by 7 bases, the J end by 5 bases, with 9 bases between. Germline lookup yields CDR1 LNHDA and CDR2 SQIVND (reference sequence). In nucleotides, the CDR3 is TGTGCCAGTAAAAACGGTGATCAGCCCCAGCATTTT. It specifies CASKNGDQPQHF.

The V gene is TRBV21-1, the J gene TRBJ1-1. TRBV21-1 is assigned pseudogene status. The CDR3 is 14 amino acids. Here the CDR3 DNA reads TGTGCCAGCAGCAAAGTGAGGGCTAACACTGAAGCTTTCTTT. Its protein product is CASSKVRANTEAFF.

The chain employs TRBV10-3 and TRBJ2-1; D perhaps matches TRBD2 (5 bases). This CDR3 is 17 amino acids long. Germline-derived CDR1 and CDR2 are ENHRY and SYGVKD. Trimming took off 0 bases at V and 0 bases at J, with 12 bases between the two ends. The CDR3 loop reads CAISESWRASSYNEQFF. For the CDR3, the DNA is TGTGCCATCAGTGAGTCGTGGCGGGCTAGCTCCTACAATGAGCAGTTCTTC.

The CDR3 spells CASSSPDTYNEQFF. DNA of the CDR3: TGTGCCAGCAGTTCCCCCGACACCTACAATGAGCAGTTCTTC. The rearrangement links TRBV28 to TRBJ2-1; no clear D. The CDR3 has 14 residues. V was cut by 4 bases and J by 2 bases, with 9 bases left in between. The germline V gene encodes CDR1 MDHEN and CDR2 SYDVKM.

This clone showed up just a few times. This chain uses TRBV29-1 with TRBJ2-2, with unresolved D. Germline V gene data show CDR1 as SQVTM and CDR2 as ANQGSEA. The V gene lost 1 base and the J gene lost 7 bases, with 4 bases spanning the gap. The CDR3 runs 11 residues. CDR3 nucleotides: TGCAGCGTTGAAGGGGGCGGGGAGCTGTTTTTT. Translated, it gives CSVEGGGELFF.

This clone was detected a few times. The rearrangement uses TRBV7-2 and TRBJ2-3; D gene unclear. Trimming stripped 0 bases from V and 0 bases from J, with 4 bases between. Germline CDR1 and CDR2: SGHTA and FQGNSA. The length of the CDR3 is 14 residues. The CDR3 coding sequence is TGTGCCAGCAGCTTAGCATCTAGCACAGATACGCAGTATTTT. It yields the protein CASSLASSTDTQYF.

This clone was observed a few times. V is TRBV5-4 and J is TRBJ2-3; no definite D call. Looked up from germline, CDR1 is SGHNT and CDR2 is YYREEE (reference sequence). There are 14 residues in the CDR3. V was trimmed by 4 bases and J by 6 bases, leaving 15 bases between them. The CDR3 nucleotides read TGTGCCAGCAGCCCTTCCAGCCAGCGCGATACGCAGTATTTT. Protein product: CASSPSSQRDTQYF.

The chain employs TRBV10-2 and TRBJ2-7, with a possible D match to TRBD2 (6 bases). Germline V gene data show CDR1 as WSHSY and CDR2 as SAAADI. This CDR3 region has 14 residues. V dropped 2 bases and J dropped 2 bases, with 10 bases sitting between them. CDR3 in DNA: TGCGCCAGCAGTGAGCCTAGCGTAACCTACGAGCAGTACTTC. As protein: CASSEPSVTYEQYF.

This clone has just a few counts. The chain combines TRBV5-1 with TRBJ1-4; the D is unclear. V was pared by 0 bases and J by 8 bases, with 8 bases between. Germline CDR1 and CDR2: SGHRS and YFSETQ. This CDR3 is 13 amino acids long. The chain's CDR3 is CASSLEYGEKLFF. CDR3 coding DNA: TGCGCCAGCAGCTTGGAATACGGCGAAAAACTGTTTTTT.

The chain joins TRBV9 to TRBJ2-7; perhaps TRBD1 as D (5 bases). CDR3 size: 14 residues. Trimming took 4 bases from V and 3 from J, leaving 14 bases between them. Germline V gene data show CDR1 as SGDLS and CDR2 as YYNGEE. This CDR3 reads CASSSGQGNYEQYF. In DNA, the CDR3 is TGTGCCAGCAGCTCCGGCCAGGGCAACTACGAGCAGTACTTC.

This clone was recorded only once. V gene TRBV6-6 combines with J gene TRBJ1-5; D remains unclear. The CDR3 is 13 residues long. Trimming stripped 4 bases from V and 7 bases from J, with 11 bases between. Germline values: CDR1 MNHNY, CDR2 SVGAGI (reference sequence). CDR3 sequence reads: CASSSRGGQPQHF. The DNA for the CDR3 is TGTGCCAGCAGTTCACGTGGCGGGCAGCCCCAGCATTTT.

The chain uses TRBV6-5 and TRBJ1-1; D gene uncertain. This CDR3 comprises 14 residues. Germline CDR1 and CDR2: MNHEY and SVGAGI. V lost 0 bases and J lost 1, with 6 bases in between. CDR3 loop: CASSYSRENTEAFF. CDR3 sequence (DNA): TGTGCCAGCAGTTACTCGCGAGAGAACACTGAAGCTTTCTTT.

Only one count was recorded for this clone. The chain is built from TRBV11-2 and TRBJ2-2, with D possibly matching TRBD2 (6 bases). The CDR3 loop spans 15 amino acids. Trimming pared 4 bases from V and 4 bases from J, leaving 13 bases between. Germline loops: CDR1 SGHAT, CDR2 FQNNGV. The CDR3 spells CASSSQRVSTGELFF. The DNA of the CDR3 is TGTGCCAGCAGCTCCCAGCGGGTGAGCACCGGGGAGCTGTTTTTT.

The rearrangement joins TRBV5-4 to TRBJ2-7, with D maybe TRBD2 (6 bases). Germline-derived CDR1 and CDR2 are SGHNT and YYREEE (reference sequence). CDR3 size: 13 residues. V lost 0 bases to trimming and J lost 5 bases, with 9 bases between them. CDR3 bases: TGTGCCAGCAGCTTGGCGGGGGTCGACGAGCAGTACTTC. Its translation is CASSLAGVDEQYF. The entire variable domain, with the rest obtained from reference TRBV5-4 and TRBJ2-7, is as follows: ETGVTQSPTHLIKTRGQQVTLRCSSQSGHNTVSWYQQALGQGPQFIFQYYREEENGRGNFPPRFSGLQFPNYSSELNVNALELDDSALYLCASSLAGVDEQYFGPGTRLTVT.

V is TRBV5-1 and J is TRBJ2-1; TRBD2 matches 10 bases. This CDR3 has 17 amino acids. The V and J ends lost 1 base and 0 bases, in that order; junction bases with no gene match: 4. Germline assignment: CDR1 SGHRS and CDR2 YFSETQ. DNA for the CDR3: TGCGCCAGCAGCTTGACTAGCGGGATTAGCTCCTACAATGAGCAGTTCTTC. This gives the protein CASSLTSGISSYNEQFF.

This chain joins TRBV6-6 and TRBJ1-5, with 7 bases identical to TRBD1. V was clipped by 2 bases and J by 2 bases; unmatched bases: 3. The germline gives CDR1 MNHNY, CDR2 SVGAGI (reference sequence). The CDR3 is 15 residues long. CDR3 amino acids: CASSYAGGRNQPQHF. The CDR3, as DNA: TGTGCCAGCAGTTACGCAGGGGGTCGCAATCAGCCCCAGCATTTT.

The rearrangement joins TRBV6-5 to TRBJ1-1; D possibly corresponds to TRBD1 (6 bases). Germline V gives CDR1 MNHEY, CDR2 SVGAGI. This CDR3 comprises 14 residues. Trimming left V 0 bases short and J 11 bases short, with 16 bases between. The CDR3 DNA follows: TGTGCCAGCAGTTACTCGAAGGCAGGGGATGGGGCTTTCTTT. It codes for CASSYSKAGDGAFF.

The chain employs TRBV4-1 and TRBJ2-7; a possible D gene is TRBD1 (6 bases). Trimming removed 4 bases from V and 5 bases from J, with 24 bases in between. The CDR3 runs to 17 residues. CDR1 and CDR2 from the germline V gene are MGHRA and YSYEKL. In nucleotides, the CDR3 is TGCGCCAGCAGCCCCGCCTTAGAGACCAGGGGATTGGACGAGCAGTACTTC. Translating gives CASSPALETRGLDEQYF.

The genes are TRBV6-1 and TRBJ2-7; D might be TRBD1 (6 bases). The germline V and J ends were trimmed by 8 bases and 2 bases, with 13 bases remaining between them. The CDR3 has 13 residues. The germline CDR1 and CDR2 sequences are MNHNS and SASEGT. The CDR3 region is CASQDRQTYEQYF. CDR3 nucleotide sequence: TGTGCCAGCCAAGACAGGCAGACCTACGAGCAGTACTTC.

J is TRBJ2-5 and V is TRBV23-1; either TRBD1 or TRBD2 may fit D (5 bases each). Being an ORF, TRBV23-1 has a function that is uncertain. The length of the CDR3 is 17 residues. The germline V and J ends were trimmed by 11 bases and 1 base, with 26 bases remaining between them. CDR3 region: CALTYRTVGAAQETQYF. In nucleotides, the CDR3 is TGCGCCCTTACTTACAGGACTGTTGGAGCGGCCCAAGAGACCCAGTACTTC.

This clone has just a few counts. This chain connects TRBV19 to TRBJ1-1; D is undetermined. Germline V lookup: CDR1 LNHDA, CDR2 SQIVND (reference sequence). V was trimmed by 5 bases and J by 1 base, leaving 14 bases between them. The CDR3 spans 15 residues. The CDR3 bases are TGTGCCAGTAGTCGACGGCACGGGGAGAACACTGAAGCTTTCTTT. Its translation: CASSRRHGENTEAFF. Full variable domain (missing parts from reference TRBV19 and TRBJ1-1): DGGITQSPKYLFRKEGQNVTLSCEQNLNHDAMYWYRQDPGQGLRLIYYSQIVNDFQKGDIAEGYSVSREKKESFPLTVTSAQKNPTAFYLCASSRRHGENTEAFFGQGTRLTVV.

This clone was seen more than once but under ten times. This rearrangement joins TRBV11-3 to TRBJ2-6, with a tentative D call TRBD2 (6 bases). CDR3 size: 16 residues. V lost 4 bases and J 0 bases, leaving 10 bases between the germline ends. CDR1 is SGHNT, CDR2 YENEEA, per germline. In DNA form, the CDR3 reads TGTGCCAGCAGCTCCAGACTAGTCTCTGGGGCCAACGTCCTGACTTTC. Its protein product is CASSSRLVSGANVLTF.

The chain employs TRBV19 and TRBJ2-7; tentatively, D is TRBD2 (6 bases). Germline V gives CDR1 LNHDA, CDR2 SQIVND (reference sequence). The length of the CDR3 is 14 residues. Trimming took off 4 bases at V and 4 bases at J, with 14 bases between the two ends. CDR3 in amino acids: CASSSRAGFYEQYF. The CDR3 DNA is TGTGCCAGTAGTAGTCGAGCGGGTTTTTACGAGCAGTACTTC. The full variable domain, completed using reference TRBV19 and TRBJ2-7, is DGGITQSPKYLFRKEGQNVTLSCEQNLNHDAMYWYRQDPGQGLRLIYYSQIVNDFQKGDIAEGYSVSREKKESFPLTVTSAQKNPTAFYLCASSSRAGFYEQYFGPGTRLTVT.

The rearrangement links TRBV28 to TRBJ1-2; D is uncertain. This CDR3 is 13 amino acids long. V shed 3 bases and J shed 7 bases, with 12 bases lying between them. Germline CDR1 and CDR2: MDHEN and SYDVKM. CDR3 DNA: TGTGCCAGCAGTTTGACCGGGGATCCTGGCTACACCTTC. Its protein product is CASSLTGDPGYTF.

J is TRBJ2-3 and V is TRBV14; D ambiguous. The CDR3 is 14 amino acids. V was trimmed by 1 base and J by 4 bases, leaving 9 bases between them. Germline lookup yields CDR1 SGHDN and CDR2 FVKESK. The CDR3 spells CASSQGAGADTQYF. CDR3 in DNA: TGTGCCAGCAGCCAAGGGGCTGGGGCAGATACGCAGTATTTT.

The gene calls are TRBV6-5 and TRBJ2-7; 9 nucleotides match TRBD1. J gave up 3 bases and V 5 bases, and 5 bases lay outside the gene matches. The CDR3 contains 14 residues. Germline assignment: CDR1 MNHEY and CDR2 SVGAGI. CDR3 nucleotides: TGTGCCAGCAGTAGAACGGGACAGGGCTACGAGCAGTACTTC. Translation: CASSRTGQGYEQYF.

CDR3 protein: CAISLRLAGGPDEQFF. In DNA form, the CDR3 reads TGTGCCATCAGCTTAAGACTAGCGGGAGGGCCGGATGAGCAGTTCTTC. J is TRBJ2-1 and V is TRBV10-3, with TRBD2 matching 14 bases. Germline V gene sequence: CDR1 ENHRY, CDR2 SYGVKD. V lost 6 bases and J lost 8; bases outside the gene matches: 9. The CDR3 loop spans 16 amino acids.